Described below is a single TCR beta chain sequence and its context. This sample is part of a study of metastatic and nonmetastatic thyroid tumors. About the study: Repertoire data that came from the blood and tumor or nodule tissue of malignant and benign thyroid patients were compared.

Using MiXCR, TCRdb reanalyzed the PCR reads. The data show about 4,100 clones, with 30% to 40% seen just once and roughly 29% held by the top ten. This CDR3 region has 14 residues. Germline-derived CDR1 and CDR2 are SGHTA and FQGTGA. V was shortened by 2 bases and J by 2 bases, with 6 bases between the two germline ends. No patient had received any treatment before thyroid surgery. The chain has TRBV7-3 and TRBJ2-2; no firm D call. The source material was adjacent normal tissue. This clonotype originated in a male donor with papillary thyroid cancer or a benign thyroid nodule (not recorded which). Some clones in this sample may be carry-over from other donors' samples. CDR3 protein: CASSLQPNTGELFF. As DNA, the CDR3 is TGTGCCAGCAGCTTACAGCCCAACACCGGGGAGCTGTTTTTT.